This is a list of T cell receptor beta chains from one sample in a study of T cells in Graves' hyperthyroidism and ophthalmopathy. Via MiXCR, TCRdb re-called the multiplex PCR reads, giving one row per CDR3 protein. The sample has approximately 870,000 distinct CDR3 sequences; around 38% are singletons. The source material was blood. The receptor source for this set is a man between 18 and 29 years old with Graves' hyperthyroidism. Each CDR3 is given without its conserved first and last residue.

V,J,CDR3
TRBV10-3,TRBJ2-7,AISESGKGEQY
TRBV4-1,TRBJ1-2,ASSHGQVGYGYT
TRBV5-4,TRBJ2-7,ASSFLLAGGHEQY
TRBV20-1,TRBJ2-7,SARDVYGRSHEQY
TRBV2,TRBJ1-5,ASRQDRGYQPQH
TRBV12-3/TRBV12-4,TRBJ2-5,ASGPNMEETQY
TRBV6-4,TRBJ1-5,VSSDFNSNQPQH
TRBV7-9,TRBJ2-5,ASSIEDNQETQY
TRBV9,TRBJ2-7,ASSAQGAGEQY
TRBV11-2,TRBJ2-5,ASSRSQGLVQETQY
TRBV5-4,TRBJ1-1,ASSPGQGAKAF
TRBV10-3,TRBJ2-5,ASSYDYRVQETQY
TRBV2,TRBJ2-7,ASARTYEQY
TRBV2,TRBJ2-5,ASTGLAEQETQY
TRBV20-1,TRBJ1-2,SARVGRDT
TRBV7-2,TRBJ1-6,ASSPGTGHSPLH
TRBV7-6,TRBJ2-5,ASSSEIRTGKKTQY
TRBV7-2,TRBJ1-5,ASSQQGSQPQH
TRBV12-3/TRBV12-4,TRBJ1-1,ASSPVGWTEAF
TRBV6-1,TRBJ1-1,ARAPDRGHTEAF
TRBV7-9,TRBJ1-4,ASSFQGKLF
TRBV12-3/TRBV12-4,TRBJ1-4,ATSLRGSNEKLF
TRBV7-3,TRBJ2-7,ASSFGQESYEQY
TRBV19,TRBJ2-7,ASSASGVEQY
TRBV11-2,TRBJ1-1,ASSSQDRDEAF
TRBV7-8,TRBJ2-7,ASSLGSYDEQY
TRBV7-6,TRBJ1-1,ASSPAGTENTEAF
TRBV7-9,TRBJ2-2,ASSPLGLAVNTGELF
TRBV10-3,TRBJ2-7,AISESRTGQGEQY
TRBV10-3,TRBJ1-4,AIRGTANEKLF
TRBV7-6,TRBJ2-7,ASSHEGQGYEQY
TRBV7-9,TRBJ1-5,ASSLVDSVSNQPQH
TRBV29-1,TRBJ2-7,SVGLAGAYEQY
TRBV12-3/TRBV12-4,TRBJ1-5,ASSFAPGDTNQPQH
TRBV12-3/TRBV12-4,TRBJ1-1,ASSPLWNTEAF
TRBV29-1,NA,STGTDYNEQF